The entry below describes one TCR beta chain. Its antigen is undetermined. Looked up from germline, CDR1 is KGHSH and CDR2 is LQKENI. The V gene end was trimmed by 5 bases and the J gene end by 5 bases; junction bases not matched to a gene: 8. CDR3 length: 15 residues. Every donor was a healthy person donating bone marrow. This entry is derived from a study of cytomegalovirus exposure and HLA in healthy donors. Whole-study results and caveats: In vitro experiments confirmed that three CMV-associated chains were specific for CMV antigens. Trimming of TCR beta V- and J-genes showed a link, identified in a later analysis, to a missense DCLRE1C variant.

The PCR contained 60 Vbeta and 13 Jbeta primers. TCRdb's table, derived via immunoSEQ multiplex PCR, lists solely in-frame clones and lacks some. The sample gives roughly 150,000 clones, 76% of which show up once; over 3% is in the top ten. The clonotype originates from a male donor in good health and CMV-seronegative. This chain uses TRBV18 with TRBJ1-1; 10 nucleotides match TRBD1. Sequencing was performed on PBMCs. Written as DNA, the CDR3 is TGTGCCAGCTCAACTCGGACAGGGGGTGGGACTGAAGCTTTCTTT. Encoded protein: CASSTRTGGGTEAFF.